This TCR beta chain originates from a study of neurological immune-mediated disorders. The germline CDR1 and CDR2 sequences are KGHSH and LQKENI. V was clipped by 5 bases and J by 3 bases, with 16 bases between them. This CDR3 contains 15 residues. This clonotype turned up a few times. The authors made cDNA by 5'RACE with 10-nucleotide random UMIs. Over 160 million TCR-beta sequences from 15-18 subjects were obtained in each sequencing run. TCRdb analysed the 5' RACE reads with MiXCR anew, one entry per CDR3 protein. The table records some 70,000 distinct CDR3 sequences, 4.5% of them present only once.

This rearrangement joins TRBV18 to TRBJ1-1, with D possibly being TRBD1 (6 bases). The sequencing input was PBMCs. The TCR originated in a man aged 30 to 39 with multiple sclerosis. Written as DNA, the CDR3 is TGTGCCAGCTCATACCAGACAGGACCCTACACTGAAGCTTTCTTT. Protein: CASSYQTGPYTEAFF.